The sequence of this T cell receptor (beta chain) was determined in a study of shared T cell receptors in the human thymus. Trimming cost V 6 bases and J 2 bases; bases outside gene matches: 5. This CDR3 is 14 amino acids long. Germline assignment: CDR1 MNHEY and CDR2 SMNVEV (reference sequence). The repertoire was sequenced with immunoSEQ multiplex PCR; TCRdb's copy has only in-frame clones and lacks some. The data show almost 550,000 clones, 70% to 80% seen once. These sequences were also reported in another study, on human thymus T cells. This second study notes: Thymus tissue was removed during corrective cardiac surgery. There appeared to be biased usage of V and J genes in thymic and blood repertoires. Unrelated individuals reportedly shared highly overlapping thymic TCR repertoires.

The chain joins TRBV27 to TRBJ1-2; 8 positions agree with TRBD1. The TCR sequence derives from a boy under three years old with a congenital heart defect. The specimen sequenced was thymocytes. CDR3 bases: TGTGCCAGCAGCCGGGACAGGAGCAACTATGGCTACACCTTC. Translation: CASSRDRSNYGYTF.